One and the same sample provided the 25 T cell receptor beta chains below, sequenced in a study of OX40 agonist ivuxolimab in advanced cancers. TCRdb's table, derived via immunoSEQ multiplex PCR, lists solely in-frame clones and lacks some. The table records 50,000 to 70,000 clones, roughly 85% of them present only once. This specimen was CD4+ or CD8+ T cells sorted from blood, taken in a trial of the OX40 agonist ivuxolimab. The receptors were sampled from an adult with an advanced solid tumor such as melanoma, head and neck, liver or kidney cancer.

V is TRBV27 and J is TRBJ1-2, with a possible D match to TRBD1 (5 bases). Trimming cost V 8 bases and J 6 bases, with 19 bases left between them. The V gene's germline CDR1 is MNHEY and CDR2 SMNVEV (reference sequence). The CDR3 sequence is 14 residues long. CDR3 DNA: TGTGCCAGCCATCCCCTGGGGCCGGATGATGGCTACACCTTC. Its protein is CASHPLGPDDGYTF.

V gene TRBV30 combines with J gene TRBJ1-5; a possible D gene is TRBD1 (5 bases). CDR1 is GTSNPN, CDR2 SVGIG, per germline (reference sequence). The V end lost 2 bases, the J end lost 0 bases, and 23 bases lay between the germline ends. CDR3 length: 19 residues. The CDR3 coding sequence is TGTGCCTGGAGTACCTCAGGGACCAATATCCCCTTTAGCAATCAGCCCCAGCATTTT. Protein: CAWSTSGTNIPFSNQPQHF.

This chain connects TRBV9 to TRBJ1-2; 11 bases match TRBD1. Unmatched junction bases numbered 2, after V lost 4 bases and J lost 6 bases. The CDR3 has 13 amino acids. Germline V lookup: CDR1 SGDLS, CDR2 YYNGEE. CDR3 amino acids: CASSLDRGHGYTF. The CDR3 bases are TGTGCCAGCAGCTTGGACAGGGGGCATGGCTACACCTTC. Using reference TRBV9 and TRBJ1-2 for the parts outside the CDR3, the full variable domain is DSGVTQTPKHLITATGQRVTLRCSPRSGDLSVYWYQQSLDQGLQFLIQYYNGEERAKGNILERFSAQQFPDLHSELNLSSLELGDSALYFCASSLDRGHGYTFGSGTRLTVV.

The chain uses TRBV5-4 and TRBJ2-7; TRBD1 agrees at 10 bases. The CDR3 extends over 14 amino acids. Germline CDR1 is SGHNT and CDR2 is YYREEE (reference sequence). The trim removed 6 bases at V and 1 base at J, leaving 4 bases unmatched. The CDR3 here is CASKGQGTSYEQYF. The CDR3 coding sequence is TGTGCCAGCAAGGGACAGGGGACGTCCTACGAGCAGTACTTC.

CDR3 residues: CASRSKETGELFF. CDR3 nucleotide sequence: TGTGCCAGCAGGTCTAAGGAGACCGGGGAGCTGTTTTTT. The chain carries TRBV7-9 and TRBJ2-2; D gene unclear. V was trimmed by 6 bases and J by 5 bases, leaving 10 bases between them. The CDR3 has 13 residues. The germline gives CDR1 SEHNR, CDR2 FQNEAQ (reference sequence).

The chain uses TRBV28 and TRBJ1-1, with D hard to call. The CDR3 has 12 amino acids. Per germline, CDR1 MDHEN and CDR2 SYDVKM. V was trimmed by 5 bases and J by 8 bases, leaving 12 bases between them. Here the CDR3 reads CASSPPAREAFF. The CDR3 DNA reads as TGTGCCAGCAGTCCCCCCGCTAGAGAAGCTTTCTTT. Based on the CDR3 plus reference TRBV28 and TRBJ1-1, the full variable domain is DVKVTQSSRYLVKRTGEKVFLECVQDMDHENMFWYRQDPGLGLRLIYFSYDVKMKEKGDIPEGYSVSREKKERFSLILESASTNQTSMYLCASSPPAREAFFGQGTRLTVV.

The CDR3 spells CASSDPPSGGLYEQYF. The CDR3 DNA sequence: TGTGCCAGCAGTGACCCCCCTAGCGGGGGACTCTACGAGCAGTACTTC. The J gene is TRBJ2-7, the V gene TRBV6-4, with 10 positions matching TRBD2. The CDR3 runs to 16 residues. With V trimmed by 2 bases and J by 3 bases, 7 bases remained unmatched. CDR1 and CDR2 from the germline V gene are MRHNA and SNTAGT.

This clone was counted a few times. V and J are TRBV6-4 and TRBJ2-3; 12 nucleotides line up with TRBD2. V lost 3 bases and J lost 2; bases outside the gene matches: 3. The CDR3 is 16 amino acids. Germline CDR1 reads MRHNA; CDR2 reads SNTAGT. The CDR3 here is CASSETSGGTTDTQYF. For the CDR3, the DNA is TGTGCCAGCAGTGAAACTAGCGGGGGGACCACAGATACGCAGTATTTT.

The rearrangement joins TRBV6-1 to TRBJ1-2; the D gene is possibly TRBD1 (5 bases). Between the trimmed V and J ends, which lost 2 bases and 11 bases, there was a span of 18 bases. CDR1 MNHNS and CDR2 SASEGT come from the germline V gene. The CDR3 has 14 amino acids. DNA of the CDR3: TGTGCCAGCAGTGAAAAAGAAGGGGTTGTTGGGTACACCTTC. Amino acid sequence: CASSEKEGVVGYTF.

V is TRBV6-1 and J is TRBJ1-1; 8 nucleotides agree with TRBD1. CDR1 MNHNS and CDR2 SASEGT come from the germline V gene. Unmatched junction bases numbered 13, after V lost 0 bases and J lost 4 bases. The CDR3 runs to 18 residues. CDR3 in amino acids: CASSEAYPGQGDITEAFF. DNA of the CDR3: TGTGCCAGCAGTGAAGCCTACCCCGGACAGGGAGATATCACTGAAGCTTTCTTT.

The rearrangement joins TRBV30 to TRBJ1-2; 7 nucleotides agree with TRBD1. V was clipped by 5 bases and J by 8 bases; unmatched bases: 11. Germline V lookup: CDR1 GTSNPN, CDR2 SVGIG (reference sequence). The length of the CDR3 is 13 residues. This CDR3 reads CAWGTALGRGYTF. The CDR3 DNA follows: TGTGCCTGGGGGACAGCATTGGGAAGAGGCTACACCTTC.

V and J are TRBV20-1 and TRBJ1-2; D remains unclear. Germline loops: CDR1 DFQATT, CDR2 SNEGSKA (reference sequence). This CDR3 is built from 11 residues. Trimming took off 4 bases at V and 6 bases at J, with 9 bases between the two ends. CDR3 residues: CSANPVNGYTF. DNA of the CDR3: TGCAGTGCTAACCCGGTTAATGGCTACACCTTC.

The chain uses TRBV18 and TRBJ2-5, with 9 bases aligning to TRBD2. CDR3 size: 16 residues. With V trimmed by 2 bases and J by 3 bases, 7 bases remained unmatched. Germline CDR1 KGHSH, CDR2 LQKENI. Written as DNA, the CDR3 is TGTGCCAGCTCACCATCCTCGACTAGCGGAAAAGAGACCCAGTACTTC. Translating gives CASSPSSTSGKETQYF.

CDR3 DNA: TGCGCCAGCAGCTTGGTGACAGGGGGCTCCTACGAGCAGTACTTC. It translates to CASSLVTGGSYEQYF. The rearrangement joins TRBV5-1 to TRBJ2-7; TRBD1 matches 9 bases. The CDR3 loop spans 15 amino acids. Germline CDR1 is SGHRS and CDR2 is YFSETQ. The J segment lost 0 bases and the V segment lost 0 bases, leaving 1 base of the junction unmatched.

Comments on this clone: The junction departs from the called germline gene at one end, perhaps through a read error. The chain uses TRBV19 and TRBJ2-3, with a tentative D call TRBD1 (5 bases). This CDR3 is built from 11 residues. Germline-derived CDR1 and CDR2 are LNHDA and SQIVND (reference sequence). The CDR3 here is CASRTTETQYF. The CDR3 nucleotides read TGTGCCAGTAGGACGACAGAGACGCAGTATTTT.

V usage is TRBV6-6 and J usage is TRBJ1-5; D unresolved. From germline, CDR1 is MNHNY and CDR2 SVGAGI (reference sequence). V shed 0 bases and J shed 9 bases, with 15 bases lying between them. The CDR3 spans 15 residues. As DNA, the CDR3 is TGTGCCAGCAGTTACTCAGTTGACGGTAGTCGGCCCCAGCATTTT. It specifies CASSYSVDGSRPQHF.

This chain connects TRBV14 to TRBJ2-1; TRBD2 agrees at 10 bases. Germline values: CDR1 SGHDN, CDR2 FVKESK. The ends lost 6 bases at V and 10 bases at J; junction bases unmatched: 12. This CDR3 spans 15 amino acids. The CDR3 protein is CASSRPGTSAAEQFF. In DNA form, the CDR3 reads TGTGCCAGCAGTCGACCCGGGACTAGCGCGGCCGAGCAGTTCTTC.

This clone was picked up a small number of times. This chain links TRBV5-1 with TRBJ2-2; no definite D call. CDR3 length equals 15 residues. Germline V gene data show CDR1 as SGHRS and CDR2 as YFSETQ. V dropped 6 bases and J dropped 3 bases, with 15 bases sitting between them. CDR3 sequence reads: CASTLSGSDTGELFF. The CDR3 DNA sequence: TGCGCCAGCACCCTCTCGGGCAGCGACACCGGGGAGCTGTTTTTT.

The chain joins TRBV7-9 to TRBJ2-7; D assignment may be TRBD1 or TRBD2 (6 bases each). Trimming removed 5 bases at V and 4 bases at J, with 21 bases between. Germline V CDR1 and CDR2: SEHNR, FQNEAQ (reference sequence). CDR3 size: 16 residues. CDR3 DNA: TGTGCCAGCAGCCCATATGGGGGGCGAACAAGGTACGAGCAGTACTTC. Its translation: CASSPYGGRTRYEQYF.

This chain connects TRBV7-9 to TRBJ1-2; D gene uncertain. Trimming took 1 base from V and 12 from J, leaving 12 bases between them. This CDR3 region has 12 residues. Germline CDR1 and CDR2: SEHNR and FQNEAQ (reference sequence). The CDR3 loop is CASSLGRGIDTF. Here the CDR3 DNA reads TGTGCCAGCAGCTTAGGCCGGGGAATCGACACCTTC.

The chain carries TRBV30 and TRBJ2-5, with 9 bases identical to TRBD2. The CDR3 runs 14 residues. Unmatched junction bases numbered 7, after V lost 3 bases and J lost 5 bases. Looked up from germline, CDR1 is GTSNPN and CDR2 is SVGIG (reference sequence). This CDR3 reads CAWSLTSGYETQYF. CDR3 nucleotides: TGTGCCTGGAGCCTGACTAGCGGTTACGAGACCCAGTACTTC.

CDR3: CAISESIAPKGTQYF. The CDR3 coding sequence is TGTGCCATCAGTGAGTCGATAGCGCCCAAGGGGACCCAGTACTTC. The chain combines TRBV10-3 with TRBJ2-5; D perhaps matches TRBD2 (5 bases). There are 15 residues in the CDR3. Germline loops: CDR1 ENHRY, CDR2 SYGVKD. V was cut by 0 bases and J by 7 bases, with 15 bases left in between.

The genes are TRBV7-3 and TRBJ2-5; D not certain. In germline, CDR1 is SGHTA, CDR2 FQGTGA. V was shortened by 1 base and J by 1 base, with 13 bases between the two germline ends. This CDR3 comprises 16 residues. The CDR3 loop is CASSLNSRNSQETQYF. Here the CDR3 DNA reads TGTGCCAGCAGCTTAAACTCAAGGAATTCCCAAGAGACCCAGTACTTC.

This chain links TRBV7-9 with TRBJ2-2; perhaps TRBD1 as D (5 bases). With 2 bases removed from V and 7 bases from J, the gap between germline ends came to 14 bases. The CDR3 is made up of 15 amino acids. From germline, CDR1 is SEHNR and CDR2 FQNEAQ (reference sequence). The CDR3 DNA follows: TGTGCCAGCAGCTTAAAGACAGTATTGGGCGGGGAGCTGTTTTTT. Its protein is CASSLKTVLGGELFF.

This chain links TRBV11-2 with TRBJ2-3; 7 bases are shared with TRBD2. Unmatched junction bases numbered 5, after V lost 3 bases and J lost 5 bases. CDR3 length: 14 residues. The germline CDR1 and CDR2 sequences are SGHAT and FQNNGV. CDR3 nucleotide sequence: TGTGCCAGCAGCTTTATGGCGGGGGTAGATACGCAGTATTTT. It encodes CASSFMAGVDTQYF.